These 14 T cell receptor beta chains share one sample of origin, sequenced in a study of CD8 T cells in ankylosing spondylitis. Using its own MiXCR run on the 5' RACE reads, TCRdb lists one record per CDR3 protein. In the table there are a few hundred thousand distinct CDR3 sequences, roughly a tenth of which are singletons. Source material: blood, either unsorted or a sorted T cell fraction (not recorded which). These receptor sequences come from a male donor with ankylosing spondylitis or in good health (not recorded which).

The sample holds a few counts of this clonotype. J is TRBJ2-5 and V is TRBV6-2 or TRBV6-3; 11 positions match TRBD2. Germline CDR1 is MNHEY and CDR2 is SVGEGT. This CDR3 has 17 amino acids. The junction had 14 bases not matched to a gene; V was cut back by 6 bases and J by 5 bases. The CDR3 nucleotides read TGTGCCAGCAGCGCAACTAGCGGGAGACTAACAAGGGAGACCCAGTACTTC. Amino acid sequence: CASSATSGRLTRETQYF.

This clonotype was detected many times. The chain recombines TRBV10-3 with TRBJ2-3; D tentatively reads TRBD1 or TRBD2 (6 bases each). The CDR3 sequence is 14 residues long. V was trimmed by 6 bases and J by 2 bases, leaving 12 bases between them. Germline V lookup: CDR1 ENHRY, CDR2 SYGVKD. CDR3 sequence (DNA): TGTGCCATCAGCGGGGGCGCCGACACAGATACGCAGTATTTT. Its translation is CAISGGADTDTQYF.

This clonotype was observed at least ten times. The V gene is TRBV10-3, the J gene TRBJ2-1, with D tentatively TRBD1 or TRBD2 (5 bases each). Per germline, CDR1 ENHRY and CDR2 SYGVKD. This CDR3 has 18 residues. The V and J ends lost 2 bases and 5 bases respectively, with 22 bases between them. CDR3 coding DNA: TGTGCCATCAGTGAGCCGACTACAGACAGAGACAATAACAATGAGCAGTTCTTC. Residues: CAISEPTTDRDNNNEQFF.

This chain joins TRBV11-2 and TRBJ2-1; 15 bases align to TRBD2. The CDR3 consists of 18 residues. In germline, CDR1 is SGHAT, CDR2 FQNNGV. V shed 4 bases, J shed 3 bases, and the junction held 7 bases outside the gene matches. CDR3 amino acids: CASSSRGLAGGLYNEQFF. DNA of the CDR3: TGTGCCAGCAGCTCGAGGGGACTAGCGGGAGGTCTCTACAATGAGCAGTTCTTC.

This clonotype was recorded a few times. In DNA form, the CDR3 reads TGCGCCAGCAGCGTTACGGGGCTAAACTACAATGAGCAGTTCTTC. It codes for CASSVTGLNYNEQFF. The V gene is TRBV5-1, the J gene TRBJ2-1; tentatively, D is TRBD1 or TRBD2 (5 bases each). The germline V gene encodes CDR1 SGHRS and CDR2 YFSETQ. The ends were cut back, 4 bases at V and 3 bases at J, with 14 bases in the middle. This CDR3 region has 15 residues.

This clonotype was recorded at least ten times. The chain carries TRBV29-1 and TRBJ1-1, with D hard to call. The germline V and J ends were trimmed by 8 bases and 10 bases, with 11 bases remaining between them. The CDR3 is 9 amino acids. CDR1 and CDR2 from the germline V gene are SQVTM and ANQGSEA. In DNA, the CDR3 is TGCAGCTTCGATGAGGGAGCTTTCTTT. It translates to CSFDEGAFF.

The table lists this clonotype with many counts. CDR3 residues: CSATGTENTEAFF. The CDR3 nucleotides are TGCAGCGCCACCGGGACAGAGAACACTGAAGCTTTCTTT. The V call is TRBV29-1, the J call TRBJ1-1; TRBD1 matches at 7 bases. The germline V gene has CDR1 SQVTM and CDR2 ANQGSEA. The V gene end was trimmed by 7 bases and the J gene end by 1 base; junction bases not matched to a gene: 6. CDR3 size: 13 residues.

The chain links TRBV20-1 to TRBJ2-7; D tentatively fits TRBD1 or TRBD2 (5 bases each). The germline V gene has CDR1 DFQATT and CDR2 SNEGSKA (reference sequence). V gave up 6 bases and J gave up 6 bases, with 15 bases separating them. The CDR3 loop spans 12 amino acids. The CDR3 reads CSAGAEVSEQYF. The DNA of the CDR3 is TGCAGTGCCGGGGCCGAGGTTTCCGAGCAGTACTTC.

The V gene is TRBV6-1, the J gene TRBJ2-3; 7 bases are shared with TRBD1. V was clipped by 10 bases and J by 0 bases; unmatched bases: 7. The germline CDR1 and CDR2 sequences are MNHNS and SASEGT. CDR3 length equals 14 residues. In nucleotides, the CDR3 is TGTGCCACATACAGGGGAGAGAGCACAGATACGCAGTATTTT. Its translation is CATYRGESTDTQYF.

Ten or more counts support this clonotype. The rearrangement uses TRBV2 and TRBJ2-1; no firm D call. The CDR3 has 12 amino acids. V was pared by 8 bases and J by 4 bases, with 9 bases between. CDR1 and CDR2 from the germline V gene are SNHLY and FYNNEI. CDR3 amino acids: CASGFPYNEQFF. CDR3 in DNA: TGTGCCAGCGGTTTCCCTTACAATGAGCAGTTCTTC.

This clonotype was seen once. A read error may be the cause here, since a much bigger clone is one base away. The V call is TRBV5-1, the J call TRBJ1-1; 7 nucleotides match TRBD1. The CDR3 loop spans 14 amino acids. Germline V gene lookup returns CDR1 SGHRS and CDR2 YFSETQ. This CDR3 is CASSFEQGNNEAFF. The CDR3 DNA reads as TGCGCCAGCAGCTTTGAACAGGGGAACAATGAAGCTTTCTTT.

The sample holds a few counts of this clonotype. The CDR3 sequence is CASSIGPQNTEAFF. The CDR3 nucleotides are TGTGCCAGCTCAATTGGTCCTCAGAACACTGAAGCTTTCTTT. The chain links TRBV18 to TRBJ1-1; D uncertain. Trimming shortened V by 5 bases and J by 1 base, and 11 bases separated the two germline ends. Germline assignment: CDR1 KGHSH and CDR2 LQKENI. This CDR3 region has 14 residues.

CDR3 protein: CASRPGGREQEAFF. For the CDR3, the DNA is TGTGCCAGCCGGCCCGGGGGACGAGAGCAAGAAGCTTTCTTT. This chain connects TRBV28 to TRBJ1-1; D is perhaps TRBD1 (5 bases). Germline V gene data show CDR1 as MDHEN and CDR2 as SYDVKM. The CDR3 has 14 amino acids. Trimming took off 8 bases at V and 8 bases at J, with 21 bases between the two ends.

This clonotype was recorded many times. The V and J genes are TRBV5-1 and TRBJ1-4; 7 positions match TRBD1. V gave up 5 bases and J gave up 0 bases; unmatched junction bases: 7. Germline CDR1 and CDR2: SGHRS and YFSETQ. CDR3 length: 16 amino acids. Here the CDR3 reads CASSVTGTATNEKLFF. The CDR3 DNA is TGCGCCAGCAGTGTGACAGGGACCGCAACTAATGAAAAACTGTTTTTT.